This T cell receptor beta chain was sequenced during a study of T cells after posttransplantation cyclophosphamide. The CDR3 extends over 13 amino acids. Trimming removed 3 bases at V and 1 base at J, with 6 bases between. The V gene's germline CDR1 is SGHNT and CDR2 YENEEA. Controls had myeloablative marrow grafts with methotrexate and calcineurin inhibitor, sampled at 1 year. Only a few counts were recorded for this clone. Antigen unknown. Findings of the study overall: Later post-transplant blood repertoires were often dominated by donor CD8+ memory clones. Recipient CMV seropositivity and CMV reactivation strongly tracked TRB clonality.

Generated by immunoSEQ multiplex PCR, the TCRdb table keeps only in-frame clones and is missing some. The sample carries 15,000 to 20,000 clones, 85% recorded once. V usage is TRBV11-3 and J usage is TRBJ1-1; D is unclear. The TCR sequence derives from a female patient between 18 and 35 years old who received an allogeneic stem cell transplant from an unrelated donor, was CMV-positive, and had acute and chronic GVHD. Some T cells may trace back to the graft donor. The source was PBMCs, collected after allogeneic stem cell transplant with calcineurin inhibitor and methotrexate. The CDR3 DNA is TGTGCCAGCAGCTTGGGAGGGAACACTGAAGCTTTCTTT. Its protein is CASSLGGNTEAFF.